The clone carrying this T cell receptor (beta chain) was observed a handful of times. Its specificity is not known. This sample is drawn from a study of T-cell reconstitution after alpha-beta-depleted transplantation in children. General study results and limits: There were some patients whose high TCRbeta diversity at day 60 came from surviving recipient T cells and thymic progenitors. Expanded graft clones, several hundred of them, were reportedly the source of alpha-beta T cells about two months after transplant. Hyperexpanded clones declined; after one year, newly produced T cells mostly supplied diversity.

A library of TCRbeta sequences, prepared with unique molecular identifiers, was generated. TCRdb used MiXCR to reprocess the PCR reads, holding one entry per CDR3 protein. Found here are hundreds of thousands of distinct CDR3 sequences, approximately 12% of them singletons; the top ten hold about 2.2%. CDR3 length: 15 amino acids. The germline V gene encodes CDR1 MDHEN and CDR2 SYDVKM. Trimming shortened V by 4 bases and J by 3 bases, and 15 bases separated the two germline ends. The genes are TRBV28 and TRBJ1-1, with D perhaps TRBD1 (6 bases). The sequence derives from a male patient under 18 who had a stem cell transplant for acute myeloid leukemia, so the T cells may come from the graft donor. Here the sequenced sample was PBMCs, mostly from graft donor cells, taken 360 days after TCRalphabeta/CD19-depleted stem cell transplant. CDR3 in DNA: TGTGCCAGCAGTTCCCCGGGGGCGGTTCACACTGAAGCTTTCTTT. Encoded protein: CASSSPGAVHTEAFF.